This T cell receptor (beta chain) was captured in a study of CD8 T cells in ankylosing spondylitis. General study findings and limits: CD8+ by phenotype, disease-linked clones were relatively rare in peripheral blood. Earlier literature documents some of the motif variants in reactive arthritis synovial fluid and blood. Reportedly, disease-linked clones are significantly enriched in ankylosing spondylitis patients' matched synovial fluid.

For TCR beta, libraries came from quantitative 5'-RACE with molecular barcodes. TCRdb reprocessed the 5' RACE reads via MiXCR and lists one record per CDR3 protein. Here the sample spans under 300,000 distinct CDR3 sequences, roughly 8.6% being singletons. This clonotype was picked up many times. Its target is not known. This receptor was obtained from a male donor with ankylosing spondylitis or in good health (not recorded which). Sequenced: blood, either unsorted or a sorted T cell fraction (not recorded which).

The CDR3 DNA reads TGTGCCAGCAGCTTAGCGGCACTTGGGACAGGGGAAGAGACCCAGTACTTC. It yields the protein CASSLAALGTGEETQYF. This sequence joins TRBV7-2 and TRBJ2-5, with 10 positions matching TRBD1. Looked up from germline, CDR1 is SGHTA and CDR2 is FQGNSA. CDR3 length equals 17 residues. After removal of 0 bases from V and 3 bases from J, the junction contained 7 bases not matched to a gene.